Presented here are 26 T cell receptor beta chains from one specimen sequenced in a study of blood T cell repertoires in COVID-19. Generated by immunoSEQ multiplex PCR, the TCRdb table keeps only in-frame clones and is missing some. Of roughly 160,000 clones in the sample, around 84% were seen once. The sequenced sample was peripheral blood. These receptors were collected from an elderly woman with COVID-19, enrolled during active disease.

This clone was observed a few times. The same CDR3 also results from other DNA sequences found in this sample. This sequence joins TRBV2 and TRBJ2-7; 8 positions match TRBD1. V gave up 8 bases and J gave up 5 bases; unmatched junction bases: 5. The CDR3 spans 12 residues. Germline CDR1 reads SNHLY; CDR2 reads FYNNEI. The CDR3 reads CASADRGHEQYF. CDR3 DNA sequence: TGTGCCAGCGCCGACAGGGGCCACGAGCAGTACTTC.

The chain is built from TRBV5-3 and TRBJ2-3, with TRBD2 matching over 10 bases. TRBV5-3 falls under the ORF class, with uncertain function. V shed 3 bases, J shed 4 bases, and the junction held 8 bases outside the gene matches. The CDR3 consists of 16 residues. CDR3 sequence reads: CARSSGTSDSPDTQYF. The CDR3 nucleotides are TGTGCCAGAAGCTCGGGGACTAGCGACTCGCCAGATACGCAGTATTTT.

The chain links TRBV6-5 to TRBJ1-6; D call uncertain. CDR1 and CDR2 from the germline V gene are MNHEY and SVGAGI. The V end was cut by 5 bases, the J end by 9 bases, with 17 bases between. CDR3 length: 15 amino acids. The DNA for the CDR3 is TGTGCCAGCAGTCAGCGGGATACGTTACGTTCACCCCTCCACTTT. It is translated as CASSQRDTLRSPLHF.

The gene calls are TRBV6-6 and TRBJ1-1; 8 bases are shared with TRBD1. Trimming took 0 bases from V and 8 from J; bases not matched to a gene: 5. The CDR3 contains 14 residues. Germline V lookup: CDR1 MNHNY, CDR2 SVGAGI (reference sequence). The CDR3 reads CASSYSSGTGEAFF. In DNA, the CDR3 is TGTGCCAGCAGTTACTCGAGTGGGACAGGAGAAGCTTTCTTT.

This rearrangement joins TRBV28 to TRBJ1-1; no firm D call. The CDR3 consists of 11 residues. Germline values: CDR1 MDHEN, CDR2 SYDVKM. V was clipped by 7 bases and J by 6 bases, with 9 bases between them. DNA of the CDR3: TGTGCCAGCAACCGGGGATCTGAAGCTTTCTTT. Its translation: CASNRGSEAFF.

The V call is TRBV7-2, the J call TRBJ2-5; 9 bases agree with TRBD2. The CDR3 sequence is 15 residues long. V trimming: 8 bases; J trimming: 2 bases; junction bases outside the gene matches: 9. Germline V lookup: CDR1 SGHTA, CDR2 FQGNSA. The CDR3 region has the DNA TGTGCCAGCTGTATCCTTGCGGGAGGGCAAGAGACCCAGTACTTC. Protein sequence: CASCILAGGQETQYF.

The CDR3 DNA follows: TGTGCCAGCAGCTTGGATAGCGGGAATTCTTGGGGTGCCCAGTACTTC. Translated, it gives CASSLDSGNSWGAQYF. The gene calls are TRBV7-2 and TRBJ2-5, with TRBD2 identical over 8 bases. Germline loops: CDR1 SGHTA, CDR2 FQGNSA. V lost 3 bases, J lost 9 bases, and 15 bases stayed unmatched. This CDR3 is built from 16 residues.

The CDR3 spells CASSHGSGGFTDTQYF. CDR3 DNA sequence: TGTGCCAGCAGTCACGGCAGCGGGGGGTTCACAGATACGCAGTATTTT. The V gene is TRBV6-2 or TRBV6-3, the J gene TRBJ2-3; 9 bases align to TRBD2. Germline V CDR1 and CDR2: MNHEY, SVGEGT. This CDR3 contains 16 residues. V lost 5 bases and J lost 2; bases outside the gene matches: 8.

The V gene is TRBV6-2 or TRBV6-3, the J gene TRBJ2-5, with TRBD2 matching 14 bases. The V gene end was trimmed by 3 bases and the J gene end by 4 bases; junction bases not matched to a gene: 4. CDR3 size: 16 residues. Germline-derived CDR1 and CDR2 are MNHEY and SVGEGT. DNA of the CDR3: TGTGCCAGCAGTTATGGGACTAGCGGGAGCAGAGAGACCCAGTACTTC. Its protein product is CASSYGTSGSRETQYF.

This chain joins TRBV19 and TRBJ1-5; the D gene is possibly TRBD1 (6 bases). This CDR3 is 16 amino acids long. Germline V gives CDR1 LNHDA, CDR2 SQIVND (reference sequence). The V gene lost 5 bases and the J gene lost 5 bases, with 19 bases spanning the gap. The CDR3 sequence is CASSSIPGRGDQPQHF. Here the CDR3 DNA reads TGTGCCAGTAGTTCTATCCCGGGCAGGGGAGATCAGCCCCAGCATTTT.

The rearrangement links TRBV7-9 to TRBJ2-1; no clear D gene. Trimming took 1 base from V and 0 from J, leaving 13 bases between them. The CDR3 sequence is 17 residues long. CDR1 SEHNR and CDR2 FQNEAQ come from the germline V gene (reference sequence). DNA for the CDR3: TGTGCCAGCAGCTTAGAGCCCCTCCTGAGCTCCTACAATGAGCAGTTCTTC. Protein sequence: CASSLEPLLSSYNEQFF.

The chain couples TRBV4-3 to TRBJ1-5, with no clear D. The CDR3 covers 13 residues. Looked up from germline, CDR1 is LGHNA and CDR2 is YSLEER. Deletions cut 5 bases from V and 6 bases from J, with 11 bases between. In DNA, the CDR3 is TGCGCCAGCAGCTCGCAGGCCGGTCAGCCCCAGCATTTT. Its protein is CASSSQAGQPQHF.

The chain uses TRBV19 and TRBJ2-7; possible D gene TRBD1, 6 bases. V lost 5 bases and J 0 bases, leaving 17 bases between the germline ends. Germline values: CDR1 LNHDA, CDR2 SQIVND (reference sequence). This CDR3 has 16 residues. The CDR3 spells CASSSTGYGSSYEQYF. The DNA for the CDR3 is TGTGCCAGTAGTTCAACAGGGTATGGAAGCTCCTACGAGCAGTACTTC. The full variable domain, in which reference TRBV19 and TRBJ2-7 provide the parts outside the CDR3, is DGGITQSPKYLFRKEGQNVTLSCEQNLNHDAMYWYRQDPGQGLRLIYYSQIVNDFQKGDIAEGYSVSREKKESFPLTVTSAQKNPTAFYLCASSSTGYGSSYEQYFGPGTRLTVT.

The chain carries TRBV29-1 and TRBJ2-5; TRBD2 aligns across 11 bases. CDR1 SQVTM and CDR2 ANQGSEA come from the germline V gene. There are 14 residues in the CDR3. Trimming removed 6 bases from V and 4 bases from J; junction bases left unmatched: 7. The CDR3 loop reads CSVSLAGGGETQYF. In DNA, the CDR3 is TGCAGCGTGTCTCTAGCGGGAGGCGGAGAGACCCAGTACTTC.

The chain employs TRBV6-2 or TRBV6-3 and TRBJ1-2, with D tentatively TRBD1 (5 bases). CDR1 is MNHEY and CDR2 is SVGEGT in the germline V gene. Trimming removed 6 bases from V and 2 bases from J, with 10 bases in between. This CDR3 spans 13 amino acids. CDR3 amino acids: CASSLQENYGYTF. In DNA, the CDR3 is TGTGCCAGCAGCCTACAGGAAAACTATGGCTACACCTTC.

The gene calls are TRBV12-3 or TRBV12-4 and TRBJ1-6; D is possibly TRBD1 (5 bases). The CDR3 contains 13 residues. Between the trimmed V and J ends, which lost 5 bases and 10 bases, there was a span of 12 bases. CDR3 residues: CASSQDILSPLHF. The CDR3 DNA reads TGTGCCAGCAGTCAGGACATATTATCACCCCTCCACTTT.

The chain links TRBV4-3 to TRBJ2-1, with 10 bases that match TRBD2. Unmatched junction bases numbered 6, after V lost 1 base and J lost 9 bases. Germline V gene lookup returns CDR1 LGHNA and CDR2 YSLEER. The CDR3 has 15 amino acids. The CDR3 nucleotides are TGCGCCAGCAGCCAAGCTAGCGGGAGTTTGGCTGAGCAGTTCTTC. Translating gives CASSQASGSLAEQFF.

The V gene is TRBV10-2, the J gene TRBJ2-2, with D perhaps matching TRBD2 (5 bases). V was cut by 9 bases and J by 9 bases, with 8 bases left in between. Germline V gene sequence: CDR1 WSHSY, CDR2 SAAADI. This CDR3 is 10 amino acids long. As DNA, the CDR3 is TGCGCCAGTGAGGGCAGGGAGCTGTTTTTT. The encoded protein is CASEGRELFF.

The chain carries TRBV5-1 and TRBJ1-1, with a tentative D call TRBD1 (5 bases). Germline V gene sequence: CDR1 SGHRS, CDR2 YFSETQ. The length of the CDR3 is 14 residues. V lost 3 bases to trimming and J lost 1 base, with 10 bases between them. CDR3 protein: CASSYSGQNTEAFF. In DNA form, the CDR3 reads TGCGCCAGCAGCTACTCCGGACAGAACACTGAAGCTTTCTTT.

This chain links TRBV4-1 with TRBJ1-6; D is unresolved. Germline V gene data show CDR1 as MGHRA and CDR2 as YSYEKL. The CDR3 extends over 14 amino acids. Between the trimmed V and J ends, which lost 2 bases and 9 bases, there was a span of 11 bases. DNA of the CDR3: TGCGCCAGCAGCCAATCCCAGGAGGGTTCACCCCTCCACTTT. Its translation is CASSQSQEGSPLHF.

As regards this clone: The junction departs from the called germline gene at one end, perhaps through a read error. The V call is TRBV9, the J call TRBJ2-3; weak D call: TRBD2 (5 bases). Per germline, CDR1 SGDLS and CDR2 YYNGEE. The CDR3 is 14 residues long. The CDR3 DNA reads as TGTGCCAGCAGCGTACGCGCGGGCACGGATACGCAGTATTTT. Translated: CASSVRAGTDTQYF.

The rearrangement joins TRBV5-4 to TRBJ2-7; D is perhaps TRBD1 (5 bases). The CDR3 is 14 residues long. Trimming removed 3 bases at V and 3 bases at J, with 13 bases between. CDR1 is SGHNT, CDR2 YYREEE, per germline (reference sequence). The CDR3 DNA reads TGTGCCAGCAGCTCCGCCAGGGATCTCTACGAGCAGTACTTC. As protein: CASSSARDLYEQYF.

This clone appeared a few times. The CDR3 is CASRQGAGVSNQPQHF. The CDR3 DNA reads as TGTGCCAGCAGACAGGGGGCGGGGGTTAGCAATCAGCCCCAGCATTTT. The chain joins TRBV27 to TRBJ1-5, with TRBD1 matching over 9 bases. Germline values: CDR1 MNHEY, CDR2 SMNVEV (reference sequence). The length of the CDR3 is 16 residues. V trimming: 6 bases; J trimming: 0 bases; junction bases outside the gene matches: 6.

This chain connects TRBV11-1 to TRBJ2-1; TRBD2 agrees at 11 bases. Germline values: CDR1 SGHAT, CDR2 FQDESV (reference sequence). J gave up 2 bases and V 7 bases, and 4 bases lay outside the gene matches. This CDR3 has 15 residues. CDR3 in DNA: TGTGCCAGCACCCAGACTAGCGGGACCTACAATGAGCAGTTCTTC. Amino acid sequence: CASTQTSGTYNEQFF.

The CDR3 sequence: CADKRVWARGLSTEAFF. The CDR3 nucleotides read TGTGCCGACAAAAGGGTGTGGGCCAGGGGGTTATCCACTGAAGCTTTCTTT. This rearrangement joins TRBV19 to TRBJ1-1; 7 bases agree with TRBD1. This CDR3 is 17 amino acids long. J was trimmed by 4 bases and V by 11 bases; bases with no gene match: 22. CDR1 and CDR2 from the germline V gene are LNHDA and SQIVND (reference sequence).

The CDR3 DNA follows: TGTGCCAGCAGTTATCCCGCGGGGGGGGAAAAACTGTTTTTT. It is translated as CASSYPAGGEKLFF. The V gene is TRBV28, the J gene TRBJ1-4, with D perhaps TRBD1 (5 bases). CDR1 and CDR2 (germline): MDHEN, SYDVKM. The CDR3 contains 14 residues. V gave up 4 bases and J gave up 8 bases, with 14 bases separating them.